The clone carrying this T cell receptor (gamma chain) is classed as medium-sized (0.01 to 0.1%). Its target is not known. The entry originates in a study of gamma delta lymphoproliferative disorders and STAT genes. Study-level information: Each gamma-chain library started from at least 50 ng of genomic DNA, using the LymphoTrack Dx TCRG Assay. Delta libraries were made per EuroClonality-NGS working group procedure.

TCRdb re-called the multiplex PCR reads through CATT. Here the sample spans 800 or so gamma-chain clones, approximately 17% being singletons. PBMCs from patients and controls supplied the genomic DNA for sequencing. V lost 1 base, J lost 3 bases, and 3 bases stayed unmatched. CDR3 length: 13 amino acids. Germline CDR1 and CDR2: VENAVY and YDSYNSRV. Study-level points and caveats: Low-frequency NGS calls may be less specific; leukemic clone sharing needs confirmation.

The chain has TRGV8 and TRGJ1 or TRGJ2. Germline matching of the DNA provided the J gene here, since TCRdb leaves it blank. The TCR comes from a human donor in good health. The sequenced sample was blood. The CDR3 is CATWDSLYYKKLF. CDR3 nucleotides: TGTGCCACCTGGGATAGCCTTTATTATAAGAAACTCTTT.